Given below is one TCR beta chain in context. Antigen: not known. Patients selected for sequencing had displayed CD8+CD57+ cell expansion by flow cytometry. Patients were treatment-naive when blood was sampled. The CDR3 loop spans 14 amino acids. Germline loops: CDR1 SGDLS, CDR2 YYNGEE. V was trimmed by 4 bases and J by 8 bases, leaving 18 bases between them. Genomic DNA provided the template from which TCR beta VDJ and CDR3 profiles were obtained. TCRdb re-analysed the reads in MiXCR, keeping a single row per CDR3 protein. The table lists some 160,000 distinct CDR3 sequences, approximately 44% of them singletons. The sample originates from a study of CD8+CD57+ T cells in acquired aplastic anemia. Across the study: Sorted CD4+ and CD8+ cells gave an average of 3.2 ug of DNA. Study-level findings and limits: Found in both controls and patients were almost 30 CD8+ CDR3 sequences. No significant difference in CD8+ Simpson's diversity was found between patients and controls.

This rearrangement joins TRBV9 to TRBJ1-2; D perhaps matches TRBD1 (6 bases). The sequenced sample consisted of sorted CD4+, CD8+, or CD8+CD57+ T cells (not recorded which) from PBMCs. The clonotype originates from a human donor with aplastic anemia. CDR3 nucleotide sequence: TGTGCCAGCAGCTTGAGCCCAGGGGACCACGGCTACACCTTC. Protein: CASSLSPGDHGYTF.